This T cell receptor (beta chain) derives from a study of metastatic and nonmetastatic thyroid tumors. Study details: Blood and tumor or nodule tissue repertoires from malignant and benign thyroid patients were compared.

TCRdb re-clonotyped the PCR reads via MiXCR. The repertoire holds about 37,000 clones, with about 27% as singletons. Trimming shortened V by 0 bases and J by 2 bases, and 8 bases separated the two germline ends. Germline loops: CDR1 SGHNT, CDR2 YENEEA. The CDR3 is 14 residues long. All patients were treatment-naive before thyroid surgery. Sequences were obtained from blood. The TCR comes from a male donor with papillary thyroid cancer or a benign thyroid nodule (not recorded which). Some clones in this sample may be carry-over from other donors' samples. The chain combines TRBV11-3 with TRBJ2-7, with D hard to call. This chain's CDR3 is CASSLDAAAYEQYF. The CDR3 nucleotides read TGTGCCAGCAGCTTAGATGCCGCCGCCTACGAGCAGTACTTC.